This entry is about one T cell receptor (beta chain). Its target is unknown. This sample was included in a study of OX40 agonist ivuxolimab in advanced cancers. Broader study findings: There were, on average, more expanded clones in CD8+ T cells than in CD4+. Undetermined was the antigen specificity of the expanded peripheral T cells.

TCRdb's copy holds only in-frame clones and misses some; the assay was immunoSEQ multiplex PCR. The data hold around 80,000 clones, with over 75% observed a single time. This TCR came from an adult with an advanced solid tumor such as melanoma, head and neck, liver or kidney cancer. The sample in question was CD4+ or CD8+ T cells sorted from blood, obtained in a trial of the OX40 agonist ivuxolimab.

This chain's CDR3 is CASSIEAGVTYEQYF. CDR3 nucleotides: TGTGCCAGTAGTATAGAAGCGGGAGTGACCTACGAGCAGTACTTC. This chain connects TRBV19 to TRBJ2-7, with 8 bases fitting TRBD2. CDR1 and CDR2 (germline): LNHDA, SQIVND (reference sequence). Losses at the gene ends were 0 bases for V and 2 bases for J; bases not matched to a gene: 3. The CDR3 has 15 residues. The whole variable domain, remainder taken from reference TRBV19 and TRBJ2-7, is DGGITQSPKYLFRKEGQNVTLSCEQNLNHDAMYWYRQDPGQGLRLIYYSQIVNDFQKGDIAEGYSVSREKKESFPLTVTSAQKNPTAFYLCASSIEAGVTYEQYFGPGTRLTVT.